Below, 8 T cell receptor beta chains from the same sample are listed, as sequenced in a study of chemoradiotherapy in HPV16-positive cancers. Assay: immunoSEQ multiplex PCR; the TCRdb copy retains only in-frame clones and omits some. This sample has fewer than 15,000 clones; approximately 91% occur once, and the top ten carry less than 3.5%. The sequences come from blood, collected from a patient who underwent chemoradiotherapy. These receptors were obtained from a human donor with HPV-associated anogenital cancer.

This chain connects TRBV10-1 to TRBJ2-7; D is unresolved. Germline values: CDR1 WNHNN, CDR2 SYGVQD (reference sequence). The CDR3 loop spans 13 amino acids. Deletions cut 6 bases from V and 5 bases from J, with 14 bases between. CDR3 residues: CASRGNQSNEQYF. The CDR3 DNA reads as TGCGCCAGCAGGGGGAACCAAAGCAACGAGCAGTACTTC.

The chain carries TRBV14 and TRBJ2-3; TRBD1 agrees at 9 bases. This CDR3 has 15 amino acids. Germline V lookup: CDR1 SGHDN, CDR2 FVKESK. With 4 bases clipped from V and 4 bases from J, the junction kept 6 bases outside the gene matches. CDR3 loop: CASSPQTGGADTQYF. The CDR3 DNA reads TGTGCCAGCAGCCCGCAGACAGGGGGGGCAGATACGCAGTATTTT.

The chain combines TRBV6-5 with TRBJ1-2; D gene uncertain. CDR1 and CDR2 (germline): MNHEY, SVGAGI. Trimming left V 8 bases short and J 1 base short, with 11 bases between. The CDR3 sequence is 13 residues long. CDR3 protein: CASGEQNNYGYTF. CDR3 nucleotides: TGTGCCAGCGGTGAACAGAATAACTATGGCTACACCTTC.

This sequence joins TRBV18 and TRBJ1-1; 7 bases are a match to TRBD1. The CDR3 covers 14 residues. V lost 2 bases and J lost 1; bases outside the gene matches: 1. CDR1 KGHSH and CDR2 LQKENI come from the germline V gene. The CDR3 loop is CASSPGTANTEAFF. Written as DNA, the CDR3 is TGTGCCAGCTCACCAGGGACAGCGAACACTGAAGCTTTCTTT.

This sequence joins TRBV18 and TRBJ2-1, with D unclear. The V gene's germline CDR1 is KGHSH and CDR2 LQKENI. Trimming stripped 1 base from V and 4 bases from J, with 8 bases between. The CDR3 runs to 14 residues. Here the CDR3 DNA reads TGTGCCAGCTCACCACAAGTCGGGTACAATGAGCAGTTCTTC. This gives the protein CASSPQVGYNEQFF.

In its sample, this clone was seen once. The CDR3 DNA sequence: TGTGCCTGGAGTGTACGGATCGTTAACTATGGCTACACCTTC. Its protein is CAWSVRIVNYGYTF. The V gene is TRBV30, the J gene TRBJ1-2; D unclear. V gave up 0 bases and J gave up 1 base, with 9 bases separating them. The germline V gene has CDR1 GTSNPN and CDR2 SVGIG (reference sequence). CDR3 length equals 14 residues.

The V gene is TRBV27, the J gene TRBJ2-3; D gene ambiguous. Germline loops: CDR1 MNHEY, CDR2 SMNVEV (reference sequence). The CDR3 consists of 14 residues. The ends were cut back, 5 bases at V and 1 base at J, with 10 bases in the middle. In DNA, the CDR3 is TGTGCCAGCAGTGCCTCGCGGCGCACAGATACGCAGTATTTT. Translation: CASSASRRTDTQYF.

This chain joins TRBV15 and TRBJ2-1; D call uncertain. Germline V gene lookup returns CDR1 LNHNV and CDR2 YYDKDF (reference sequence). Trimming took 1 base from V and 5 from J, leaving 3 bases between them. CDR3 length equals 12 residues. The CDR3 region is CATSRANNEQFF. The CDR3 coding sequence is TGTGCCACCAGCAGAGCAAACAATGAGCAGTTCTTC. The whole variable domain, filled in from reference TRBV15 and TRBJ2-1, reads DAMVIQNPRYQVTQFGKPVTLSCSQTLNHNVMYWYQQKSSQAPKLLFHYYDKDFNNEADTPDNFQSRRPNTSFCFLDIRSPGLGDTAMYLCATSRANNEQFFGPGTRLTVL.